This T cell receptor beta chain was obtained from a study of CD8+CD57+ T cells in acquired aplastic anemia. Study as a whole: The study obtained an average of roughly 3 ug of DNA from sorted CD4+ and CD8+ cells.

For sequencing, patients were chosen who had shown expansion of CD8+CD57+ cells by flow cytometry. Severe acquired aplastic anemia was the diagnosis recorded for all patients. Study-level results: Overlapping CD8+ CDR3 repertoires of patients and controls contained some 30 shared sequences.

V was cut by 0 bases and J by 7 bases, with 8 bases left in between. Germline V gene lookup returns CDR1 MGHRA and CDR2 YSYEKL. The CDR3 is made up of 13 amino acids. In this sample, this clonotype turned up many times. Its specificity is not known. TCR beta VDJ and CDR3 profiles were obtained from a genomic DNA template. TCRdb fed the reads into MiXCR, producing one record per CDR3 protein. Of 310,000 or so distinct CDR3 sequences detected, roughly 61% appear once; the ten largest clones hold under 1.5%. The sample taken for sequencing was sorted CD4+, CD8+, or CD8+CD57+ T cells (not recorded which) from PBMCs. The source of this sequence is a human donor with aplastic anemia. The chain joins TRBV4-1 to TRBJ2-3; no clear D gene. In nucleotides, the CDR3 is TGCGCCAGCAGCCAAGATGCGTTTTATACGCAGTATTTT. Encoded protein: CASSQDAFYTQYF.